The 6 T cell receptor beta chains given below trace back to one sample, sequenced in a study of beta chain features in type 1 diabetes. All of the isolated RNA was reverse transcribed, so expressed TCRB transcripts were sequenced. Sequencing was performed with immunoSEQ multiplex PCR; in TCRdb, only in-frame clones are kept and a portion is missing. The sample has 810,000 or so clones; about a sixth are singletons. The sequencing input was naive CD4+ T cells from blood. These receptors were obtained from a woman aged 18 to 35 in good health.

The CDR3, as DNA: TGTGCCAGCAGTTCGAACAGGGGAGGGTACGAGCAGTACTTC. Its translation: CASSSNRGGYEQYF. J is TRBJ2-7 and V is TRBV6-5, with D possibly being TRBD1 or TRBD2 (7 bases each). Germline assignment: CDR1 MNHEY and CDR2 SVGAGI. This CDR3 comprises 14 residues. Deletions cut 4 bases from V and 4 bases from J, with 14 bases between.

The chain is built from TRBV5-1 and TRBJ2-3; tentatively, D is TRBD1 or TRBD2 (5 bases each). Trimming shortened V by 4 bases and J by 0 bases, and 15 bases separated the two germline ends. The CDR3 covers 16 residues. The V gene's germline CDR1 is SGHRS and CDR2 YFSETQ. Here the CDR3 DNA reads TGCGCCAGCAGCAGGAACCACGGGGCTAGCACAGATACGCAGTATTTT. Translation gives CASSRNHGASTDTQYF.

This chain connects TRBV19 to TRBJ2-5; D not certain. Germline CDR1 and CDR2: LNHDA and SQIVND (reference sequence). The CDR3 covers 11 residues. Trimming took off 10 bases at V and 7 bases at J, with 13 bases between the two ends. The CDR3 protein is CATRAGGTQYF. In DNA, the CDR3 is TGTGCCACTCGAGCCGGCGGGACCCAGTACTTC.

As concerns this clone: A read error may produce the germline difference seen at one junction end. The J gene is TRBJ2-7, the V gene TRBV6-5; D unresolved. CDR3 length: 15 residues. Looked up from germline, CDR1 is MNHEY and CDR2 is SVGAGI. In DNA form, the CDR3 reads TGTGCCATCAGTGCCTCGACAAAGGCGACCTACGAGCAGTACTTC. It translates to CAISASTKATYEQYF.

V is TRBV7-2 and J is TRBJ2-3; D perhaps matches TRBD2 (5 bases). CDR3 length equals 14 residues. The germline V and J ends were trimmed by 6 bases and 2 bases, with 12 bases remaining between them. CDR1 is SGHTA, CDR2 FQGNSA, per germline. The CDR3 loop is CASSPRRATDTQYF. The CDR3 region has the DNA TGTGCCAGCAGTCCCCGGCGGGCCACAGATACGCAGTATTTT.

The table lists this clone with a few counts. Here the CDR3 DNA reads TGTGCCTGGATCGAGGGCGGCGAGCAGTACTTC. It specifies CAWIEGGEQYF. This chain connects TRBV11-1 to TRBJ2-7; D may be TRBD2 (5 bases). Germline CDR1 SGHAT, CDR2 FQDESV (reference sequence). The CDR3 is made up of 11 amino acids. The germline V and J ends were trimmed by 11 bases and 6 bases, with 14 bases remaining between them.